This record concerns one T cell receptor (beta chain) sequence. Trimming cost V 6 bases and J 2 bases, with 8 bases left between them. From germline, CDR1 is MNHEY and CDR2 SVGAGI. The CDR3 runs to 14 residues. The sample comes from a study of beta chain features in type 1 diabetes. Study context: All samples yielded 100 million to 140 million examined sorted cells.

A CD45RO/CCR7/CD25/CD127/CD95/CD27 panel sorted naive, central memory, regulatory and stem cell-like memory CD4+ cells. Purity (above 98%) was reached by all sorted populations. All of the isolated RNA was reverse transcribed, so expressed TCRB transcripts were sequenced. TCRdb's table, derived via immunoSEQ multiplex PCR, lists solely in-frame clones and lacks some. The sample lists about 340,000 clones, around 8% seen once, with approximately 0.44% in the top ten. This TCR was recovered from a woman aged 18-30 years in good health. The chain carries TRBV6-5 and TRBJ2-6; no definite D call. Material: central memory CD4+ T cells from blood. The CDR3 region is CASRTFTGANVLTF. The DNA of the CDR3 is TGTGCCAGCAGGACTTTCACTGGGGCCAACGTCCTGACTTTC.